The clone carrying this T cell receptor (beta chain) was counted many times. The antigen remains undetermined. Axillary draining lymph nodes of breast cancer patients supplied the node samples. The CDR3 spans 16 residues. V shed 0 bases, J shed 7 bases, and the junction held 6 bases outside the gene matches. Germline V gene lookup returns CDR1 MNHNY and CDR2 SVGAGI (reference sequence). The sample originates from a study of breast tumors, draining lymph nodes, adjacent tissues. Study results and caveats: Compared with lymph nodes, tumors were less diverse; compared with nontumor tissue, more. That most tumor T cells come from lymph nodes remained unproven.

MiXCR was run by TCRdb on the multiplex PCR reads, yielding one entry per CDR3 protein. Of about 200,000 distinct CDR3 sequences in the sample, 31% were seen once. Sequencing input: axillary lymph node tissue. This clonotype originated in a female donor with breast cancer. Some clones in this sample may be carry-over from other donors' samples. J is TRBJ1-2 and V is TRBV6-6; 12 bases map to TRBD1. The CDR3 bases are TGTGCCAGCAGTTACTCGGGGGGACAGGGGGCGGGTGGCTACACCTTC. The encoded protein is CASSYSGGQGAGGYTF.